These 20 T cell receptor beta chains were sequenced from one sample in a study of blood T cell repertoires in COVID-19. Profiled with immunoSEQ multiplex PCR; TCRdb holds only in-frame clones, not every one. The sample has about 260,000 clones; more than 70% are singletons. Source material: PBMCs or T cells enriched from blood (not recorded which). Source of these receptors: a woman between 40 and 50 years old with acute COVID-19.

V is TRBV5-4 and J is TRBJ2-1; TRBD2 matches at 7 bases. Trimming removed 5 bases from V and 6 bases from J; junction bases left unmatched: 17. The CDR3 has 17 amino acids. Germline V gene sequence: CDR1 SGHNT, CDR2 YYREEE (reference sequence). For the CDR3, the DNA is TGTGCCAGCAGGCGCGACCTAGCGGTAGGAGTTATCAATGAGCAGTTCTTC. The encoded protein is CASRRDLAVGVINEQFF.

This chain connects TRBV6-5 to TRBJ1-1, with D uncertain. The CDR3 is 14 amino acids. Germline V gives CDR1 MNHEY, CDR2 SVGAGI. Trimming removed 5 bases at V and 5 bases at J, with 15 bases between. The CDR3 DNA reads TGTGCCAGCAGTAACGGGGTAATGGGAACTGAAGCTTTCTTT. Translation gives CASSNGVMGTEAFF.

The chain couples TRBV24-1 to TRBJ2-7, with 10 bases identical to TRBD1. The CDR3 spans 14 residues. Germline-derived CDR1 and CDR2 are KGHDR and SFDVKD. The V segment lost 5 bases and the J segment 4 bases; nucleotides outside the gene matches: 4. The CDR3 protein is CATSGTGGNYEQYF. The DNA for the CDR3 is TGTGCCACCAGTGGGACAGGGGGTAATTACGAGCAGTACTTC.

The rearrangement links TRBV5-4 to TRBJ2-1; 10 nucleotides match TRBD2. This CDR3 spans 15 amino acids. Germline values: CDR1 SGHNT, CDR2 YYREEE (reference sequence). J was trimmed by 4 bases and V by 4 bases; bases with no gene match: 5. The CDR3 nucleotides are TGTGCCAGCAGCGAGGGACTAGCGTTATACAATGAGCAGTTCTTC. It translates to CASSEGLALYNEQFF.

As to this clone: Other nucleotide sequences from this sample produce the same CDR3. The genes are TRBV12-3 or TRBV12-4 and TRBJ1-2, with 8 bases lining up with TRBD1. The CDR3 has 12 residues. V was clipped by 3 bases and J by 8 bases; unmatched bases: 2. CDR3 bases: TGTGCCAGCAGTTTGCAGGGGGCGGGCTACACCTTC. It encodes CASSLQGAGYTF.

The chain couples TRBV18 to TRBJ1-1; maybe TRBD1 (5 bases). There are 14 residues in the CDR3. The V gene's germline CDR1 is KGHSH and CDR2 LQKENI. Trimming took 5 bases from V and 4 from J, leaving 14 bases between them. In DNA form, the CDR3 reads TGTGCCAGCTCAACCGGTGGGGGAGGCACTGAAGCTTTCTTT. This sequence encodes CASSTGGGGTEAFF.

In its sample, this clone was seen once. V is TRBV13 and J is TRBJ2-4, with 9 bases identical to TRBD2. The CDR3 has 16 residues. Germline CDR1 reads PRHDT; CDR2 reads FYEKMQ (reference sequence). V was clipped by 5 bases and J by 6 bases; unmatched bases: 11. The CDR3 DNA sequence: TGTGCCAGCAGCATTAGCGGGAGCCCGGCTGGAAACATTCAGTACTTC. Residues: CASSISGSPAGNIQYF.

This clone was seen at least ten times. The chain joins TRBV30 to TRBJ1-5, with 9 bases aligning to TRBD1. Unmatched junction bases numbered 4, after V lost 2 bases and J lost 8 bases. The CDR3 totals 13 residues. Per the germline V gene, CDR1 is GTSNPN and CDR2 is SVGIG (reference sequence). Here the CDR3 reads CAWSTGGLEPQHF. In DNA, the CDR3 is TGTGCCTGGAGTACAGGGGGCCTGGAGCCCCAGCATTTT.

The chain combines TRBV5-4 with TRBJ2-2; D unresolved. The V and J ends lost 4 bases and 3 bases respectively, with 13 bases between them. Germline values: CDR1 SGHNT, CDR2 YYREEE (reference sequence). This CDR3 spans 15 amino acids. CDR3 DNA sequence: TGTGCCAGCAGCCCCTCGCGGTCCGACACCGGGGAGCTGTTTTTT. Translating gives CASSPSRSDTGELFF.

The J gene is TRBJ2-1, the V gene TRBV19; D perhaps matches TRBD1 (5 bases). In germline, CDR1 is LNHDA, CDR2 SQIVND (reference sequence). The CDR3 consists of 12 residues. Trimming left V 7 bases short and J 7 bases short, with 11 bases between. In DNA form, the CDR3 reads TGTGCCAGTACCCTCCCAGGGAATGAGCAGTTCTTC. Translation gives CASTLPGNEQFF.

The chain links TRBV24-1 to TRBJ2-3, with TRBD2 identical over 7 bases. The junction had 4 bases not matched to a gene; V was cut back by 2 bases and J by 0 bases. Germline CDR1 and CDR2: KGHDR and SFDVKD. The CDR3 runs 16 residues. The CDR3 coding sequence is TGTGCCACCAGTGATTGGGGGGGATCGAGCACAGATACGCAGTATTTT. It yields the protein CATSDWGGSSTDTQYF.

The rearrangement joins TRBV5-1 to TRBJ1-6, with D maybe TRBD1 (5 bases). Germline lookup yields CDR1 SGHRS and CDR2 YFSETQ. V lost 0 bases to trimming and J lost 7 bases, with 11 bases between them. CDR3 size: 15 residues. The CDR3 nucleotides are TGCGCCAGCAGCTTGGATTTATCAGGGAATTCACCCCTCCACTTT. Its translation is CASSLDLSGNSPLHF. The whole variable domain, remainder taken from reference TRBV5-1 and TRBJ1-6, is KAGVTQTPRYLIKTRGQQVTLSCSPISGHRSVSWYQQTPGQGLQFLFEYFSETQRNKGNFPGRFSGRQFSNSRSEMNVSTLELGDSALYLCASSLDLSGNSPLHFGNGTRLTVT.

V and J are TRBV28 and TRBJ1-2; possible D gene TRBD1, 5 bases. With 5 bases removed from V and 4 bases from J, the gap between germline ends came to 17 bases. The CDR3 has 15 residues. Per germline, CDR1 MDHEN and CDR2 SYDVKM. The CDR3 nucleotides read TGTGCCAGCAGTCTCCCCCGACGGGGGGGCTATGGCTACACCTTC. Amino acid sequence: CASSLPRRGGYGYTF.

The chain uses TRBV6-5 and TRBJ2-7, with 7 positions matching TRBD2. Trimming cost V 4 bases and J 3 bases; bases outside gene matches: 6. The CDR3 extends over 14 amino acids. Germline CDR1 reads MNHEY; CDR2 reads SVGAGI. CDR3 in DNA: TGTGCCAGCAGTTCGAGCGGGATTGGCTACGAGCAGTACTTC. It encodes CASSSSGIGYEQYF.

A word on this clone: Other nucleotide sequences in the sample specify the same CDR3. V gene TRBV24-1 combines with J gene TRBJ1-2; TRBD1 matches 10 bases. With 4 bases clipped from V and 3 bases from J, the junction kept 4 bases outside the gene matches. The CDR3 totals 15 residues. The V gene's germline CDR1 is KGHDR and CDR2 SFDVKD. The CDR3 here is CATSDPGQGDYGYTF. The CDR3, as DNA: TGTGCCACCAGTGACCCCGGACAGGGGGACTATGGCTACACCTTC.

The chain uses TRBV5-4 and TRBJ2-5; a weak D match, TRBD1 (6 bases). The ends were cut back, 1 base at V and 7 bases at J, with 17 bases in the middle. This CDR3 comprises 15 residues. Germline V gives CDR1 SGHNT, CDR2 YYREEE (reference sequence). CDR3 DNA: TGTGCCAGCAGCTTGCGGGACATACCTGGCGGGACCCAGTACTTC. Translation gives CASSLRDIPGGTQYF.

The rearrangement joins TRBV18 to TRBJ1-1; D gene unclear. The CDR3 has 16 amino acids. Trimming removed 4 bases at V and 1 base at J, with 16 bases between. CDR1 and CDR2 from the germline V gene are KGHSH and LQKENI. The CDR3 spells CASSQLSRSRNTEAFF. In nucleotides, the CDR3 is TGTGCCAGCTCACAACTCTCCAGGTCGCGGAACACTGAAGCTTTCTTT. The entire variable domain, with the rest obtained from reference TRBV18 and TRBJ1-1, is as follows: NAGVMQNPRHLVRRRGQEARLRCSPMKGHSHVYWYRQLPEEGLKFMVYLQKENIIDESGMPKERFSAEFPKEGPSILRIQQVVRGDSAAYFCASSQLSRSRNTEAFFGQGTRLTVV.

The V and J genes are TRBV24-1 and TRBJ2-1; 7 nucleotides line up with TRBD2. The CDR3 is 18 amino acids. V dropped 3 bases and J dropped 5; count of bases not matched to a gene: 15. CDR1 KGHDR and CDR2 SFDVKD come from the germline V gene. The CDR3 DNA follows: TGTGCCACCAGTGATCCCACGAGAGCGGGACCTTCCCACAATGAGCAGTTCTTC. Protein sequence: CATSDPTRAGPSHNEQFF.

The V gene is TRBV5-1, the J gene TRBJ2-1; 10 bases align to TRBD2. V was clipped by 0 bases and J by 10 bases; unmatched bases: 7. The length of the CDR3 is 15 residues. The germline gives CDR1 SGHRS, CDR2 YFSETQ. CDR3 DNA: TGCGCCAGCAGCTTGGGACTAGCGGGCCTTACGGAGCAGTTCTTC. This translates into CASSLGLAGLTEQFF.

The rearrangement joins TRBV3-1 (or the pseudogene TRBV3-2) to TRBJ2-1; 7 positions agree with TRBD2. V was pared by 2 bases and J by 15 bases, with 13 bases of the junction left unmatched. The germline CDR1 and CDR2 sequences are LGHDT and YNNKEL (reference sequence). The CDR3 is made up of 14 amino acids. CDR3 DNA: TGTGCCAGCAGCCAACTGCCGGGACTACAGAACCCGTTCTTC. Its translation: CASSQLPGLQNPFF.